The T cell receptor (beta chain) described here comes from a study of blood T cell repertoires in COVID-19. Produced via immunoSEQ multiplex PCR; TCRdb's table is partial and in-frame only. The table shows some 190,000 clones, with roughly 84% occurring only once. V lost 2 bases and J 5 bases, leaving 6 bases between the germline ends. The germline gives CDR1 SGHAT, CDR2 FQDESV (reference sequence). The CDR3 has 13 amino acids. This TCR came from a middle-aged woman who had recovered from COVID-19. What was sequenced was peripheral blood. The chain links TRBV11-1 to TRBJ2-2; no firm D call. CDR3 loop: CASSLRGTGELFF. In DNA, the CDR3 is TGTGCCAGCAGCTTACGAGGTACCGGGGAGCTGTTTTTT.